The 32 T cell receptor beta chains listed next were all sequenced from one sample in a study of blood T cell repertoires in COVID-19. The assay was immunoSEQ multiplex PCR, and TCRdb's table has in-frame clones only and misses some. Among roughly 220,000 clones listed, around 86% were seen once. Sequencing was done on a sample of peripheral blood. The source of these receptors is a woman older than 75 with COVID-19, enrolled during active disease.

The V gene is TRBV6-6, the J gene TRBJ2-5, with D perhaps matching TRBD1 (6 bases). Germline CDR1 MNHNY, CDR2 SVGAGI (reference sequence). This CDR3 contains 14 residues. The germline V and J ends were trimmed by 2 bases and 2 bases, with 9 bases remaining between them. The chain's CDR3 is CASSYGTQQETQYF. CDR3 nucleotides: TGTGCCAGCAGTTACGGGACACAACAAGAGACCCAGTACTTC.

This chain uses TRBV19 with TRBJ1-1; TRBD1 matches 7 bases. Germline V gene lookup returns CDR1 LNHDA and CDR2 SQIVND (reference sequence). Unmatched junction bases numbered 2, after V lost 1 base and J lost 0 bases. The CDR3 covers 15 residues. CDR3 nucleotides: TGTGCCAGTAGTATAGGAGGGACAGTGAACACTGAAGCTTTCTTT. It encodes CASSIGGTVNTEAFF.

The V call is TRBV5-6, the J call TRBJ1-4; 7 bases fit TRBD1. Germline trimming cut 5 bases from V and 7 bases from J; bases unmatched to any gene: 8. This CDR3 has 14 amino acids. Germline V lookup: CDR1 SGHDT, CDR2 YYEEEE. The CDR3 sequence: CASSMDRLSEKLFF. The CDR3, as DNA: TGTGCCAGCAGTATGGACAGGTTAAGTGAAAAACTGTTTTTT.

The CDR3 region is CASSPVDRVRYEQYF. The CDR3 bases are TGTGCCAGCAGCCCTGTGGACAGGGTGCGGTACGAGCAGTACTTC. The rearrangement uses TRBV11-2 and TRBJ2-7; TRBD1 agrees at 8 bases. In germline, CDR1 is SGHAT, CDR2 FQNNGV. The CDR3 consists of 15 residues. Unmatched junction bases numbered 10, after V lost 5 bases and J lost 4 bases.

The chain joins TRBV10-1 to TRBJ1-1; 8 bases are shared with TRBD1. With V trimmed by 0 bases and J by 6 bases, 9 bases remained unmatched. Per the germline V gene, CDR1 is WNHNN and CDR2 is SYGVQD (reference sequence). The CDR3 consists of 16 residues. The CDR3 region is CASSESRKQGGPEAFF. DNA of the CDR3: TGCGCCAGCAGTGAGTCGAGAAAACAGGGGGGCCCTGAAGCTTTCTTT.

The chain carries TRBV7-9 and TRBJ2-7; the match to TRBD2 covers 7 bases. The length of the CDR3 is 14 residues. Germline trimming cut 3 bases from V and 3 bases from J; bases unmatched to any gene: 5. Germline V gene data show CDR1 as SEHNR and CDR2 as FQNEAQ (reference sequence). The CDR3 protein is CASSFSGGYYEQYF. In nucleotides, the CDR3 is TGTGCCAGCAGCTTCTCCGGGGGGTACTACGAGCAGTACTTC.

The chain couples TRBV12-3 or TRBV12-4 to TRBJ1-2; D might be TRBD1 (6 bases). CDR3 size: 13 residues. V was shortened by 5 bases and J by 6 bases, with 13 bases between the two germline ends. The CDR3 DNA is TGTGCCAGCAGTCCCAACAGGGTCCATGGCTACACCTTC. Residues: CASSPNRVHGYTF.

The CDR3 is CATSDRDTQYF. The CDR3 DNA follows: TGTGCCACCAGTGACAGAGATACGCAGTATTTT. The chain carries TRBV24-1 and TRBJ2-3; D is undetermined. The CDR3 length is 11 residues. Per the germline V gene, CDR1 is KGHDR and CDR2 is SFDVKD. Trimming took off 4 bases at V and 5 bases at J, with 3 bases between the two ends.

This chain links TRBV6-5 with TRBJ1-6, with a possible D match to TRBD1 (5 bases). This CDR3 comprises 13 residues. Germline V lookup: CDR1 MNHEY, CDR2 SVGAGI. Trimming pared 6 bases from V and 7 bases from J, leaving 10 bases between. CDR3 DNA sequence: TGTGCCAGCAGCGTAGGGGTCAATTCACCCCTCCACTTT. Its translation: CASSVGVNSPLHF.

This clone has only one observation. As DNA, the CDR3 is TGCGCCAGCAGCCAAGAGTTACAGGGGAATGAAAAACTGTTTTTT. Amino acids: CASSQELQGNEKLFF. The rearrangement joins TRBV4-1 to TRBJ1-4, with 7 bases that match TRBD1. The V and J ends lost 0 bases and 5 bases, in that order; junction bases with no gene match: 3. The germline CDR1 and CDR2 sequences are MGHRA and YSYEKL. The CDR3 consists of 15 residues.

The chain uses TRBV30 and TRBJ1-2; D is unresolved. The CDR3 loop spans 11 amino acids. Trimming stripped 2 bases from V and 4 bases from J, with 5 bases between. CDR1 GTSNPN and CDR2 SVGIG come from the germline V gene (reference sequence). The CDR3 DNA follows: TGTGCCTGGAGTCCCGTCTATGGCTACACCTTC. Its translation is CAWSPVYGYTF.

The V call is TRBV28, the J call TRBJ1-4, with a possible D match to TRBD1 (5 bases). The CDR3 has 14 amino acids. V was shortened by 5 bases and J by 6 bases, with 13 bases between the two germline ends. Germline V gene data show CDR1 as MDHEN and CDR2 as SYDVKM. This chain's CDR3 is CASSLYGTHEKLFF. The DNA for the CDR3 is TGTGCCAGCAGTCTATACGGGACTCATGAAAAACTGTTTTTT.

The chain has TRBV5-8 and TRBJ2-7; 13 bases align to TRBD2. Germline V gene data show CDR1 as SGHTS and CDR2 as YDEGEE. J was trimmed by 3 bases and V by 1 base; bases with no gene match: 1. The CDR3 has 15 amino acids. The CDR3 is CASSLRLAGGYEQYF. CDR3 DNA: TGTGCCAGCAGCTTGAGACTAGCGGGAGGCTACGAGCAGTACTTC.

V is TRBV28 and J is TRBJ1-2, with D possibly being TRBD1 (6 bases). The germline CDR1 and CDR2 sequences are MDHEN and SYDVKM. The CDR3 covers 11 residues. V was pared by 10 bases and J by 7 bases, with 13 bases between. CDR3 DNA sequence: TGTGCCACCCGGCAGGGGAGTGGCTACACCTTC. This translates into CATRQGSGYTF.

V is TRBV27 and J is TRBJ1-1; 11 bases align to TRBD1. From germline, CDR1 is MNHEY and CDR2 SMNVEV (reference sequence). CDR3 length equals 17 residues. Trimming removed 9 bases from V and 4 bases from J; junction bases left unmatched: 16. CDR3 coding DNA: TGTGCCAGTACTGGAATTGAAGGACAGGGGGCCCGCACTGAAGCTTTCTTT. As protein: CASTGIEGQGARTEAFF.

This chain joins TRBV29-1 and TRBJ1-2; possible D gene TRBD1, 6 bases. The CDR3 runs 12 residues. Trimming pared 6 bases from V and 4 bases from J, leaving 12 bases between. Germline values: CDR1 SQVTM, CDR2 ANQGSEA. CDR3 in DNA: TGCAGCGTGAGGACAGAAGCCTATGGCTACACCTTC. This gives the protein CSVRTEAYGYTF.

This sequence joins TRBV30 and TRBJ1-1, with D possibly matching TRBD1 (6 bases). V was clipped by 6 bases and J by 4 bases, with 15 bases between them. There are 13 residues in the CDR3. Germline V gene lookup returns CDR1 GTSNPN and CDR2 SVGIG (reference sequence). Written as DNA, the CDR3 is TGTGCCTGCCAGCGGAGAGGGGGCACTGAAGCTTTCTTT. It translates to CACQRRGGTEAFF.

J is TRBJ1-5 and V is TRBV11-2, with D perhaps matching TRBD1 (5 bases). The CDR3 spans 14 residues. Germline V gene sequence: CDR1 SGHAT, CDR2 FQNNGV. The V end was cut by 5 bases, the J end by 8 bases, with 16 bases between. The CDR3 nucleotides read TGTGCCAGCAGCCACTCAGGGCCCCAGGAGCCCCAGCATTTT. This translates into CASSHSGPQEPQHF.

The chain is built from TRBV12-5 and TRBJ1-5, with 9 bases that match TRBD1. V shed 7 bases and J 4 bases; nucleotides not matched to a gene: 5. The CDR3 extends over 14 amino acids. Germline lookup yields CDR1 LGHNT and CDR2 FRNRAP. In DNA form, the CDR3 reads TGTGCTAGTGCCCTGGACAGGGGTAATCAGCCCCAGCATTTT. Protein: CASALDRGNQPQHF.

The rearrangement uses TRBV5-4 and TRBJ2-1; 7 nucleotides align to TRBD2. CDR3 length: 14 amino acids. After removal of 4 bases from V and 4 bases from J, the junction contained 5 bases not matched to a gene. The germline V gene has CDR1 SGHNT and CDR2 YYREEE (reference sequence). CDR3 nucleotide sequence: TGTGCCAGCAGCCCTGGCGGGAGATACAATGAGCAGTTCTTC. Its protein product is CASSPGGRYNEQFF.

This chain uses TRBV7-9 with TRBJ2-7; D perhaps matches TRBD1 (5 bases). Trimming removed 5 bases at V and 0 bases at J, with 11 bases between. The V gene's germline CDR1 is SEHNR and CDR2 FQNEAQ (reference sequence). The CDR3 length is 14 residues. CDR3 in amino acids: CASSADISSYEQYF. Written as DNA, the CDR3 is TGTGCCAGCAGCGCGGACATAAGCTCCTACGAGCAGTACTTC.

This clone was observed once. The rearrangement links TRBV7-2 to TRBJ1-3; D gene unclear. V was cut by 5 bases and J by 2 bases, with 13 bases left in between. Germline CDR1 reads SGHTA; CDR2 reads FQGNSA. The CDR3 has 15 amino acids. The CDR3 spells CASSPPGSTGNTIYF. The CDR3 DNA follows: TGTGCCAGCAGCCCACCGGGTTCGACTGGAAACACCATATATTTT.

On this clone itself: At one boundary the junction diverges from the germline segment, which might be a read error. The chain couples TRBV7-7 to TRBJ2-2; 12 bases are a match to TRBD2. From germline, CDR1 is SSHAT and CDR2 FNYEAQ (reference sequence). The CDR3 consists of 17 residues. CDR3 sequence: CASSSSSGGADTGELFF. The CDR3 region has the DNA TGTGCTAGCAGCTCCTCTAGCGGGGGGGCCGACACCGGGGAGCTGTTTTTT.

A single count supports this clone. CDR3 nucleotide sequence: TGTGCCACCAGCGATACAGGGGCTGGGAACACTGAAGCTTTCTTT. Translation: CATSDTGAGNTEAFF. The rearrangement links TRBV24-1 to TRBJ1-1, with 7 bases identical to TRBD1. This CDR3 comprises 15 residues. CDR1 KGHDR and CDR2 SFDVKD come from the germline V gene. After removal of 7 bases from V and 1 base from J, the junction contained 8 bases not matched to a gene.

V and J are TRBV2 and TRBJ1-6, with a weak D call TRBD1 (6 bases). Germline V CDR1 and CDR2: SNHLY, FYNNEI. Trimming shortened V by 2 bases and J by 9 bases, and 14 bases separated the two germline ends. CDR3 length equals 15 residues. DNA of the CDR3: TGTGCCAGCAGTGAACATGGGGGCTACGCTTCACCCCTCCACTTT. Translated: CASSEHGGYASPLHF.

The chain's CDR3 is CASSTAMNTEAFF. The CDR3, as DNA: TGTGCCAGCTCGACAGCTATGAACACTGAAGCTTTCTTT. The V call is TRBV2, the J call TRBJ1-1; tentative D call: TRBD1 (5 bases). The V end was cut by 8 bases, the J end by 0 bases, with 10 bases between. The CDR3 totals 13 residues. CDR1 is SNHLY, CDR2 FYNNEI, per germline. Together with reference TRBV2 and TRBJ1-1, the CDR3 gives the full variable domain: EPEVTQTPSHQVTQMGQEVILRCVPISNHLYFYWYRQILGQKVEFLVSFYNNEISEKSEIFDDQFSVERPDGSNFTLKIRSTKLEDSAMYFCASSTAMNTEAFFGQGTRLTVV.

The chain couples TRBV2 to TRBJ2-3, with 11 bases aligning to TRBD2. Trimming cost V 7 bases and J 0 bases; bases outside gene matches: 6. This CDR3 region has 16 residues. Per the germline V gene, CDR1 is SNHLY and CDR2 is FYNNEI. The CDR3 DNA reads TGTGCCAGCATTTCGACTAGCGGGATGAGCACAGATACGCAGTATTTT. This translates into CASISTSGMSTDTQYF.

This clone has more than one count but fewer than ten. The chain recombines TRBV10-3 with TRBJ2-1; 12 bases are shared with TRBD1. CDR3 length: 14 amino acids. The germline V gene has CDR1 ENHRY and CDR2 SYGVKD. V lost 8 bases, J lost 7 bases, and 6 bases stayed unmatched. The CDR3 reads CAIGGTGGRNEQFF. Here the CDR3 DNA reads TGTGCCATCGGGGGGACAGGGGGCAGAAATGAGCAGTTCTTC.

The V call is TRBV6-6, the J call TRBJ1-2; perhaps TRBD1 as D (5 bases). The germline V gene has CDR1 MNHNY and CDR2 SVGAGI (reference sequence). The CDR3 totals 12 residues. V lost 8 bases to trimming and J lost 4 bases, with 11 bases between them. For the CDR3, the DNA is TGTGCCAGCGCAGGGACTTCCTATGGCTACACCTTC. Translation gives CASAGTSYGYTF.

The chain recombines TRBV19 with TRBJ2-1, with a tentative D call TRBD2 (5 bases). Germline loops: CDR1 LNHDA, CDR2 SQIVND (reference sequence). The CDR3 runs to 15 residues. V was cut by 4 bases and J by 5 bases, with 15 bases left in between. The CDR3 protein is CASSTDYPKNNEQFF. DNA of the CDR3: TGTGCCAGTAGTACCGACTACCCTAAAAACAATGAGCAGTTCTTC.

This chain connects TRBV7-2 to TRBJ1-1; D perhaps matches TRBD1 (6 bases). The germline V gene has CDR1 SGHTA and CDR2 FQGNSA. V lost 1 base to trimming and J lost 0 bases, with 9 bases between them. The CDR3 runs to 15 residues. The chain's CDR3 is CASSLVPGVNTEAFF. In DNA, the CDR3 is TGTGCCAGCAGCTTAGTGCCAGGGGTGAACACTGAAGCTTTCTTT.

The CDR3 region is CASSRDRVNEQFF. Here the CDR3 DNA reads TGTGCCAGCAGCCGGGACAGGGTCAATGAGCAGTTCTTC. The rearrangement joins TRBV7-3 to TRBJ2-1, with 9 bases aligning to TRBD1. The length of the CDR3 is 13 residues. Trimming cost V 5 bases and J 6 bases; bases outside gene matches: 2. In germline, CDR1 is SGHTA, CDR2 FQGTGA.